Following are 29 T cell receptor beta chains from one sample sequenced in a study of quantifying T cell responses using KT2 cells. Study information: RNA was reverse transcribed with TCR alpha and beta constant-region primers.

The cDNA 3' end received a ligated oligonucleotide with a UMI. The first PCR ran 4 to 5 cycles with an equimolar RC1.1 and RC1.2 beta primer mix. TCRdb called the UMI-ligation and nested PCR reads again in MiXCR, with one record for every CDR3 protein. Of tens of thousands of distinct CDR3 sequences listed, roughly 8% were seen once; the top ten hold around 14%. The sequencing sample was made of PBMCs spiked with cells of the T cell clone KT2. The receptors here all came from a human donor.

This clonotype is medium-sized (0.01 to 0.1%). The genes are TRBV20-1 and TRBJ1-6, with unresolved D. V was pared by 0 bases and J by 0 bases, with 12 bases between. Germline V CDR1 and CDR2: DFQATT, SNEGSKA (reference sequence). The CDR3 covers 17 residues. CDR3 coding DNA: TGCAGTGCTAGAGACGTCGTGTCTAGCTCCTATAATTCACCCCTCCACTTT. Translation: CSARDVVSSSYNSPLHF.

This clonotype was counted ten times or more. J is TRBJ2-7 and V is TRBV5-1, with 7 bases fitting TRBD2. The trim removed 0 bases at V and 1 base at J, leaving 7 bases unmatched. The CDR3 has 16 residues. Germline lookup yields CDR1 SGHRS and CDR2 YFSETQ. The CDR3 sequence is CASSLAGRTSSYEQYF. The CDR3 DNA reads as TGCGCCAGCAGCTTGGCCGGGAGGACTAGTTCCTACGAGCAGTACTTC.

The chain couples TRBV29-1 to TRBJ2-7; the D gene could be TRBD1 or TRBD2 (6 bases each). The V end was cut by 3 bases, the J end by 4 bases, with 16 bases between. This CDR3 has 14 residues. CDR1 is SQVTM, CDR2 ANQGSEA, per germline. The CDR3 here is CSVDASGAGYEQYF. The CDR3 DNA reads as TGCAGCGTTGACGCTTCAGGGGCGGGGTACGAGCAGTACTTC.

The chain joins TRBV10-1 to TRBJ2-7; D may be TRBD1 or TRBD2 (7 bases each). The CDR3 runs to 15 residues. Germline V gene sequence: CDR1 WNHNN, CDR2 SYGVQD (reference sequence). The V gene lost 8 bases and the J gene lost 3 bases, with 20 bases spanning the gap. The CDR3 nucleotides are TGCGCCAGCCCCGAGCAGGGGGGGCGCCGCTACGAGCAGTACTTC. This encodes CASPEQGGRRYEQYF.

The chain recombines TRBV7-6 with TRBJ2-3, with TRBD1 identical over 8 bases. This CDR3 region has 15 residues. From germline, CDR1 is SGHVS and CDR2 FNYEAQ. The V gene end was trimmed by 5 bases and the J gene end by 2 bases; junction bases not matched to a gene: 6. The CDR3: CASSRTGGITDTQYF. The CDR3 DNA is TGTGCCAGCAGCCGTACAGGGGGTATCACAGATACGCAGTATTTT.

This clonotype came up many times. The CDR3 protein is CASSYLSKAEAFF. In nucleotides, the CDR3 is TGTGCCAGCAGTTACCTTTCTAAGGCTGAAGCTTTCTTT. The chain recombines TRBV6-2 or TRBV6-3 with TRBJ1-1; D gene unclear. The V gene lost 2 bases and the J gene lost 6 bases, with 10 bases spanning the gap. The CDR3 contains 13 residues. CDR1 and CDR2 from the germline V gene are MNHEY and SVGEGT.

There are many counts of this clonotype. This chain joins TRBV20-1 and TRBJ2-7; 10 nucleotides line up with TRBD2. The CDR3 spans 14 residues. Losses at the gene ends were 5 bases for V and 7 bases for J; bases not matched to a gene: 11. Germline CDR1 reads DFQATT; CDR2 reads SNEGSKA (reference sequence). In nucleotides, the CDR3 is TGCAGTGCTCCCCAAGCGGGAGGGGCGCGTGAGCAGTACTTC. This gives the protein CSAPQAGGAREQYF.

This chain uses TRBV20-1 with TRBJ2-3; tentative D call: TRBD1 (6 bases). V was cut by 2 bases and J by 5 bases, with 20 bases left in between. Germline CDR1 is DFQATT and CDR2 is SNEGSKA (reference sequence). The CDR3 totals 16 residues. CDR3 in DNA: TGCAGTGCTAGACCTCTGGGGGCAGGGAATGGAGATACGCAGTATTTT. Translation gives CSARPLGAGNGDTQYF.

Within the sample, this clonotype is medium-sized. The chain couples TRBV11-3 to TRBJ1-1, with a tentative D call TRBD1 (5 bases). Deletions cut 1 base from V and 3 bases from J, with 6 bases between. Per the germline V gene, CDR1 is SGHNT and CDR2 is YENEEA. The CDR3 length is 13 residues. The CDR3 DNA sequence: TGTGCCAGCAGCTTAGTGGGGGACACTGAAGCTTTCTTT. This sequence encodes CASSLVGDTEAFF.

A note on this clonotype: A much more abundant neighbour one base away suggests this may be a read error. The chain couples TRBV7-2 to TRBJ1-1; no reliable D call. The CDR3 has 12 amino acids. CDR1 is SGHTA and CDR2 is FQGNSA in the germline V gene. The CDR3 loop is CAGSSYGDSAFF. Here the CDR3 DNA reads TGTGCCGGCAGCTCTTACGGGGATTCGGCTTTCTTT.

The J gene is TRBJ2-3, the V gene TRBV27, with 9 bases identical to TRBD2. The V segment lost 3 bases and the J segment 7 bases; nucleotides outside the gene matches: 8. CDR1 MNHEY and CDR2 SMNVEV come from the germline V gene (reference sequence). CDR3 length: 15 residues. In DNA form, the CDR3 reads TGTGCCAGCAGTTTGTTTGGTAGCGGGAGATATACGCAGTATTTT. Encoded protein: CASSLFGSGRYTQYF.

Details on this clonotype: One base away lies a much larger clone, so this may be a sequencing read error. The CDR3 nucleotides read TGTGCCAGCACCCCCGGCTGGATTAGATCCTCCGGCCACGAGCAGTACTTC. Translation: CASTPGWIRSSGHEQYF. The chain uses TRBV6-6 and TRBJ2-7, with D hard to call. CDR3 length: 17 amino acids. CDR1 is MNHNY, CDR2 SVGAGI, per germline (reference sequence). V was shortened by 7 bases and J by 5 bases, with 27 bases between the two germline ends.

The chain is built from TRBV7-8 and TRBJ2-1; D unresolved. The CDR3 contains 17 residues. Per germline, CDR1 SGHVS and CDR2 FQNEAQ. The V end lost 2 bases, the J end lost 1 base, and 15 bases lay between the germline ends. This chain's CDR3 is CASSLKQRGTSYNEQFF. DNA of the CDR3: TGTGCCAGCAGCTTAAAGCAGCGTGGAACGTCCTACAATGAGCAGTTCTTC.

The V and J genes are TRBV12-3 or TRBV12-4 and TRBJ1-1; D ambiguous. The length of the CDR3 is 13 residues. V lost 6 bases and J 3 bases, leaving 11 bases between the germline ends. The CDR3 loop reads CASRFEEHTEAFF. CDR3 sequence (DNA): TGTGCCAGCAGATTTGAGGAGCACACTGAAGCTTTCTTT.

The chain employs TRBV27 and TRBJ2-5; possibly TRBD2 for D (5 bases). Trimming removed 4 bases from V and 5 bases from J, with 14 bases in between. The germline CDR1 and CDR2 sequences are MNHEY and SMNVEV (reference sequence). There are 14 residues in the CDR3. CDR3 residues: CASSSGSGRETQYF. DNA for the CDR3: TGTGCCAGCAGTTCGGGAAGCGGTCGGGAGACCCAGTACTTC.

The sample holds many counts of this clonotype. CDR3 DNA: TGTGCCAGCAGTGAAGGGCTCCGCTACACCTTC. Protein sequence: CASSEGLRYTF. The gene calls are TRBV2 and TRBJ1-2; D gene uncertain. V was trimmed by 1 base and J by 9 bases, leaving 6 bases between them. The CDR3 has 11 residues. CDR1 is SNHLY and CDR2 is FYNNEI in the germline V gene. Supplemented by reference TRBV2 and TRBJ1-2, the full variable domain reads EPEVTQTPSHQVTQMGQEVILRCVPISNHLYFYWYRQILGQKVEFLVSFYNNEISEKSEIFDDQFSVERPDGSNFTLKIRSTKLEDSAMYFCASSEGLRYTFGSGTRLTVV.

This chain connects TRBV11-2 to TRBJ2-1; TRBD1 or TRBD2 may be the D gene (5 bases each). This CDR3 is built from 19 residues. V dropped 4 bases and J dropped 0 bases, with 22 bases sitting between them. Germline CDR1 reads SGHAT; CDR2 reads FQNNGV. In DNA form, the CDR3 reads TGTGCCAGCAGCTCCCGGGGCTCCCCGCGGGCGAGCTCCTACAATGAGCAGTTCTTC. Residues: CASSSRGSPRASSYNEQFF.

In this sample, this clonotype turned up a few times. The J gene is TRBJ2-1, the V gene TRBV2; tentatively, D is TRBD2 (5 bases). Germline loops: CDR1 SNHLY, CDR2 FYNNEI. The length of the CDR3 is 12 residues. V shed 6 bases and J shed 6 bases, with 9 bases lying between them. CDR3 amino acids: CASSGSGNEQFF. CDR3 sequence (DNA): TGTGCCAGCAGCGGCAGCGGCAATGAGCAGTTCTTC.

This clonotype was detected ten times or more. The chain combines TRBV20-1 with TRBJ2-6; D is ambiguous. Trimming left V 0 bases short and J 2 bases short, with 14 bases between. There are 17 residues in the CDR3. Germline CDR1 and CDR2: DFQATT and SNEGSKA (reference sequence). The CDR3 region has the DNA TGCAGTGCTAGAGAGGCCGCCCCTGGCCCTGGGGCCAACGTCCTGACTTTC. This codes for CSAREAAPGPGANVLTF.

V is TRBV2 and J is TRBJ2-3, with 12 nucleotides matching TRBD2. Trimming removed 8 bases from V and 2 bases from J; junction bases left unmatched: 5. CDR1 and CDR2 from the germline V gene are SNHLY and FYNNEI. CDR3 length: 15 residues. CDR3 in amino acids: CASLRLAGDTDTQYF. The CDR3 bases are TGTGCCAGCCTCAGACTAGCGGGGGACACAGATACGCAGTATTTT.

A few counts support this clonotype. The V and J genes are TRBV12-3 or TRBV12-4 and TRBJ1-5; D might be TRBD1 (5 bases). V shed 3 bases and J shed 0 bases, with 30 bases lying between them. The length of the CDR3 is 22 residues. DNA of the CDR3: TGTGCCAGCAGTTTTATCGCCGACAGATGGGATGGAACGTTCTATAGCAATCAGCCCCAGCATTTT. Translation: CASSFIADRWDGTFYSNQPQHF.

This clonotype showed up many times. The chain combines TRBV4-3 with TRBJ1-1; weak D call: TRBD1 (6 bases). The germline gives CDR1 LGHNA, CDR2 YSLEER. Trimming stripped 0 bases from V and 12 bases from J, with 23 bases between. This CDR3 contains 16 residues. The CDR3 sequence: CASSQDVTGTIGGTFF. CDR3 DNA: TGCGCCAGCAGCCAAGATGTTACGGGTACCATAGGGGGTACTTTCTTT.

The rearrangement uses TRBV15 and TRBJ2-1; D unclear. Trimming left V 0 bases short and J 8 bases short, with 5 bases between. Per the germline V gene, CDR1 is LNHNV and CDR2 is YYDKDF (reference sequence). CDR3 length equals 12 residues. The CDR3 here is CATSRDEDEQFF. In DNA form, the CDR3 reads TGTGCCACCAGCAGAGATGAGGATGAGCAGTTCTTC.

This clonotype was found many times. The rearrangement links TRBV6-2 or TRBV6-3 to TRBJ1-2; no firm D call. Germline V gives CDR1 MNHEY, CDR2 SVGEGT. CDR3 length: 13 residues. V shed 5 bases and J shed 2 bases, with 9 bases lying between them. CDR3 in amino acids: CASSRAGNYGYTF. In nucleotides, the CDR3 is TGTGCCAGCAGTCGCGCGGGGAACTATGGCTACACCTTC.

This sequence joins TRBV4-1 and TRBJ2-7; no firm D call. This CDR3 has 16 amino acids. The germline gives CDR1 MGHRA, CDR2 YSYEKL. The germline V and J ends were trimmed by 1 base and 1 base, with 14 bases remaining between them. The CDR3 spells CASSQVRLMGSYEQYF. The CDR3 DNA sequence: TGCGCCAGCAGCCAAGTGAGACTTATGGGGTCCTACGAGCAGTACTTC.

This clonotype has a count of ten or more. This sequence joins TRBV20-1 and TRBJ1-5, with D tentatively TRBD1 (6 bases). The CDR3 covers 13 residues. CDR1 is DFQATT and CDR2 is SNEGSKA in the germline V gene (reference sequence). Between the trimmed V and J ends, which lost 1 base and 4 bases, there was a span of 8 bases. This CDR3 is CSARGGANQPQHF. CDR3 DNA: TGCAGTGCTAGAGGGGGGGCAAATCAGCCCCAGCATTTT.

In its sample, this clonotype was seen a few times. V is TRBV10-1 and J is TRBJ1-1; D ambiguous. Germline CDR1 reads WNHNN; CDR2 reads SYGVQD (reference sequence). Trimming shortened V by 3 bases and J by 5 bases, and 16 bases separated the two germline ends. The CDR3 has 15 residues. CDR3 in DNA: TGCGCCAGCAGTGAATCCCACCGTGCGGGGACTGAAGCTTTCTTT. It specifies CASSESHRAGTEAFF.

This clonotype was recorded a few times. Written as DNA, the CDR3 is TGCAGTGCTCATACCAGGACAGGGGGCAGAAATGAGCAGTTCTTC. This codes for CSAHTRTGGRNEQFF. The chain combines TRBV20-1 with TRBJ2-1, with 11 bases that match TRBD1. V was clipped by 5 bases and J by 7 bases; unmatched bases: 10. The CDR3 spans 15 residues. Germline V CDR1 and CDR2: DFQATT, SNEGSKA (reference sequence).

This clonotype came up a few times. This chain connects TRBV5-1 to TRBJ2-3; 10 bases are a match to TRBD2. The CDR3 is 15 amino acids. Looked up from germline, CDR1 is SGHRS and CDR2 is YFSETQ. The ends lost 0 bases at V and 10 bases at J; junction bases unmatched: 8. The CDR3 reads CASSLVASGSSAQYF. For the CDR3, the DNA is TGCGCCAGCAGCTTGGTCGCTAGCGGGAGTAGCGCGCAGTATTTT.